The 28 T cell receptor beta chains below were found in one sample sequenced in a study of blood T cell repertoires in COVID-19. Profiling relied on immunoSEQ multiplex PCR, and the TCRdb table lists in-frame clones only, not all of them. The data contain about 46,000 clones, 87% of them singletons. Sequenced: peripheral blood. These receptors were taken from a human donor in a cohort sampled during active COVID-19.

The chain employs TRBV25-1 and TRBJ1-2; 8 positions match TRBD1. With V trimmed by 3 bases and J by 8 bases, 11 bases remained unmatched. This CDR3 region has 15 residues. CDR1 is MGHDK, CDR2 SYGVNS, per germline. CDR3 nucleotide sequence: TGTGCCAGCAGTGAGACGCCAGGGGGCAATGACGGCTACACCTTC. It codes for CASSETPGGNDGYTF.

To note about this clone: Mismatch with germline at one junction end may stem from a read error. Additional DNA sequences in this sample encode the identical CDR3. The CDR3: CASSSSGGPYTQYF. DNA for the CDR3: TGTGCTAGCAGTTCTAGCGGGGGCCCGTATACCCAGTACTTC. The V call is TRBV27, the J call TRBJ2-5; 10 positions match TRBD2. The V gene's germline CDR1 is MNHEY and CDR2 SMNVEV (reference sequence). The CDR3 is made up of 14 amino acids.

The chain couples TRBV2 to TRBJ2-7; 10 nucleotides agree with TRBD2. Germline V gene data show CDR1 as SNHLY and CDR2 as FYNNEI. The junction had 9 bases not matched to a gene; V was cut back by 3 bases and J by 4 bases. The CDR3 extends over 16 amino acids. The CDR3 bases are TGTGCCAGCAGTGAGGGTCTAGCGGGAGCAAGGTACGAGCAGTACTTC. The encoded protein is CASSEGLAGARYEQYF.

The chain couples TRBV11-2 to TRBJ2-1; 8 bases align to TRBD2. The CDR3 extends over 15 amino acids. The germline gives CDR1 SGHAT, CDR2 FQNNGV. Trimming at V came to 4 bases and at J to 9 bases, leaving 11 bases not matched to a gene. CDR3 sequence (DNA): TGTGCCAGCAGCTCGGGAGGGACTAGGGCAAGTGAGCAGTTCTTC. Translating gives CASSSGGTRASEQFF.

As DNA, the CDR3 is TGTGCCAGTAGTATGCCTAGCGGGAGAGGTGGCTACGAGCAGTACTTC. Translation gives CASSMPSGRGGYEQYF. The chain couples TRBV19 to TRBJ2-7; TRBD2 matches 10 bases. The V gene end was trimmed by 3 bases and the J gene end by 3 bases; junction bases not matched to a gene: 8. The CDR3 loop spans 16 amino acids. Germline CDR1 LNHDA, CDR2 SQIVND (reference sequence).

The gene calls are TRBV4-1 and TRBJ2-7; D ambiguous. The V end was cut by 0 bases, the J end by 7 bases, with 10 bases between. The germline CDR1 and CDR2 sequences are MGHRA and YSYEKL. The CDR3 contains 13 residues. The CDR3 nucleotides are TGCGCCAGCAGCCAAGATGGTTACCGGGAGCAGTACTTC. Amino acids: CASSQDGYREQYF.

The chain couples TRBV5-6 to TRBJ2-6, with D tentatively TRBD2 (5 bases). Trimming took 0 bases from V and 2 from J, leaving 12 bases between them. Germline V gene data show CDR1 as SGHDT and CDR2 as YYEEEE. The CDR3 length is 17 residues. The CDR3 DNA is TGTGCCAGCAGCTTGGAGGTAGGAGGTACTGGGGCCAACGTCCTGACTTTC. The encoded protein is CASSLEVGGTGANVLTF.

The chain is built from TRBV30 and TRBJ1-4, with TRBD1 as a possible D gene (6 bases). Germline CDR1 is GTSNPN and CDR2 is SVGIG (reference sequence). The CDR3 contains 16 residues. The ends were cut back, 1 base at V and 12 bases at J, with 24 bases in the middle. This CDR3 is CAWSARTGQLYMELFF. The CDR3 DNA sequence: TGTGCCTGGAGTGCCCGGACCGGACAGCTTTACATGGAACTGTTTTTT.

J is TRBJ2-3 and V is TRBV7-3; 11 nucleotides line up with TRBD1. The germline gives CDR1 SGHTA, CDR2 FQGTGA. The CDR3 is 15 residues long. Germline trimming cut 5 bases from V and 6 bases from J; bases unmatched to any gene: 7. CDR3 in DNA: TGTGCCAGCAGCGCCGGACAGGGGGCGAGGGATACGCAGTATTTT. Translating gives CASSAGQGARDTQYF.

The chain joins TRBV10-1 to TRBJ1-1; 9 bases match TRBD1. Germline V gives CDR1 WNHNN, CDR2 SYGVQD (reference sequence). The CDR3 is 14 residues long. J lost 7 bases, V lost 0 bases, and 3 bases had no gene match. DNA for the CDR3: TGCGCCAGCAGTGAGTCGACGGACAGGGGTGAAGCTTTCTTT. This codes for CASSESTDRGEAFF.

The V call is TRBV2, the J call TRBJ2-7; 9 bases line up with TRBD1. J gave up 6 bases and V 8 bases, and 14 bases lay outside the gene matches. CDR3 size: 15 residues. Germline V lookup: CDR1 SNHLY, CDR2 FYNNEI. The CDR3, as DNA: TGTGCCAGCGGGGATCCGGGACAGGGTCTCCTCGAGCAGTACTTC. Residues: CASGDPGQGLLEQYF.

This sequence joins TRBV5-8 and TRBJ1-5; 9 bases are a match to TRBD1. The germline gives CDR1 SGHTS, CDR2 YDEGEE. The CDR3 is 14 amino acids. With 3 bases clipped from V and 4 bases from J, the junction kept 2 bases outside the gene matches. The CDR3 loop is CASSSGTGNQPQHF. The CDR3 coding sequence is TGTGCCAGCAGCTCCGGGACAGGGAATCAGCCCCAGCATTTT.

V is TRBV5-1 and J is TRBJ2-1; the D gene is possibly TRBD2 (5 bases). CDR1 and CDR2 (germline): SGHRS, YFSETQ. The CDR3 length is 15 residues. V was trimmed by 4 bases and J by 7 bases, leaving 18 bases between them. The CDR3 reads CASSDGQLAGNEQFF. DNA for the CDR3: TGCGCCAGCAGCGATGGTCAGCTAGCTGGAAATGAGCAGTTCTTC.

The rearrangement joins TRBV5-1 to TRBJ2-3; weak D call: TRBD2 (7 bases). This CDR3 is 14 amino acids long. Per germline, CDR1 SGHRS and CDR2 YFSETQ. Trimming pared 3 bases from V and 6 bases from J, leaving 14 bases between. CDR3 in amino acids: CASSSPGGGDTQYF. The CDR3 coding sequence is TGCGCCAGCAGCTCGCCGGGGGGCGGTGATACGCAGTATTTT.

The chain combines TRBV10-3 with TRBJ2-2; D is perhaps TRBD2 (6 bases). V lost 8 bases and J 4 bases, leaving 14 bases between the germline ends. CDR1 is ENHRY and CDR2 is SYGVKD in the germline V gene. CDR3 length: 14 residues. In nucleotides, the CDR3 is TGTGCCATCGGCGGGACTCCTTTCACCGGGGAGCTGTTTTTT. Its translation is CAIGGTPFTGELFF.

The chain combines TRBV6-5 with TRBJ1-2; D perhaps matches TRBD1 (6 bases). The CDR3 runs to 14 residues. Germline assignment: CDR1 MNHEY and CDR2 SVGAGI. The germline V and J ends were trimmed by 6 bases and 4 bases, with 15 bases remaining between them. CDR3 sequence reads: CASRIRTVAYGYTF. DNA of the CDR3: TGTGCCAGCAGGATTAGGACAGTCGCCTATGGCTACACCTTC.

The chain employs TRBV30 and TRBJ2-7, with TRBD1 matching over 9 bases. Germline assignment: CDR1 GTSNPN and CDR2 SVGIG (reference sequence). This CDR3 contains 15 residues. DNA for the CDR3: TGTGCTGGGGCGGTCCGAGGGACAGGGTCGAACGAGCAGTACTTC. Protein product: CAGAVRGTGSNEQYF.

The chain has TRBV19 and TRBJ1-2; 9 bases line up with TRBD1. Germline CDR1 is LNHDA and CDR2 is SQIVND (reference sequence). The CDR3 runs 15 residues. Trimming cost V 4 bases and J 2 bases; bases outside gene matches: 5. Here the CDR3 reads CASSKTGQGNYGYTF. CDR3 sequence (DNA): TGTGCCAGTAGTAAAACCGGACAGGGGAACTATGGCTACACCTTC.

This clone is classed as medium-sized. V gene TRBV2 combines with J gene TRBJ1-1; D remains unclear. The CDR3 consists of 11 residues. V gave up 5 bases and J gave up 7 bases, with 8 bases separating them. From germline, CDR1 is SNHLY and CDR2 FYNNEI. The CDR3 DNA is TGTGCCAGCAGTAACGGTTTTGAAGCTTTCTTT. Protein: CASSNGFEAFF.

This chain connects TRBV30 to TRBJ2-6; the D gene is possibly TRBD1 (5 bases). The CDR3 runs to 17 residues. Per germline, CDR1 GTSNPN and CDR2 SVGIG (reference sequence). V lost 4 bases to trimming and J lost 0 bases, with 16 bases between them. CDR3 region: CAWIRPDSNSGANVLTF. The CDR3 nucleotides read TGTGCCTGGATCAGGCCTGACAGTAACTCTGGGGCCAACGTCCTGACTTTC.

The V gene is TRBV5-6, the J gene TRBJ2-3, with TRBD2 as a possible D gene (5 bases). The CDR3 sequence is 14 residues long. Germline V gene sequence: CDR1 SGHDT, CDR2 YYEEEE. V was cut by 4 bases and J by 3 bases, with 12 bases left in between. The CDR3 reads CASSRGPSTDTQYF. CDR3 in DNA: TGTGCCAGCAGCAGAGGGCCTTCTACAGATACGCAGTATTTT.

The rearrangement links TRBV27 to TRBJ2-7; TRBD1 is a possible D gene (6 bases). Germline CDR1 MNHEY, CDR2 SMNVEV (reference sequence). The CDR3 is made up of 14 amino acids. V was cut by 3 bases and J by 4 bases, with 13 bases left in between. In DNA, the CDR3 is TGTGCCAGCAGTTTGGGGGCCACGGGATACGAGCAGTACTTC. Its translation is CASSLGATGYEQYF.

This chain joins TRBV11-3 and TRBJ2-5; possible D gene TRBD1, 5 bases. Trimming removed 5 bases at V and 0 bases at J, with 7 bases between. This CDR3 contains 13 residues. Germline assignment: CDR1 SGHNT and CDR2 YENEEA. CDR3 protein: CASSTGYQETQYF. The CDR3 region has the DNA TGTGCCAGCAGCACAGGCTACCAAGAGACCCAGTACTTC.

This chain uses TRBV7-2 with TRBJ1-1; 7 bases align to TRBD1. The CDR3 contains 12 residues. Losses at the gene ends were 5 bases for V and 5 bases for J; bases not matched to a gene: 2. CDR1 SGHTA and CDR2 FQGNSA come from the germline V gene. The CDR3 loop is CASSPQGTEAFF. CDR3 in DNA: TGTGCCAGCAGCCCACAGGGGACTGAAGCTTTCTTT. Filled out from reference TRBV7-2 and TRBJ1-1, the complete variable domain reads GAGVSQSPSNKVTEKGKDVELRCDPISGHTALYWYRQSLGQGLEFLIYFQGNSAPDKSGLPSDRFSAERTGGSVSTLTIQRTQQEDSAVYLCASSPQGTEAFFGQGTRLTVV.

The J gene is TRBJ2-3, the V gene TRBV6-5; perhaps TRBD2 as D (6 bases). From germline, CDR1 is MNHEY and CDR2 SVGAGI. Trimming pared 8 bases from V and 0 bases from J, leaving 9 bases between. The CDR3 consists of 13 residues. CDR3: CASALASTDTQYF. The CDR3 DNA reads as TGTGCCAGCGCCCTAGCGAGCACAGATACGCAGTATTTT.

V and J are TRBV6-5 and TRBJ1-1; TRBD1 is a possible D gene (5 bases). The CDR3 loop spans 11 amino acids. The ends were cut back, 6 bases at V and 10 bases at J, with 12 bases in the middle. Germline CDR1 and CDR2: MNHEY and SVGAGI. The CDR3 bases are TGTGCCAGCAGCCTGGTGGGGCGAGCTTTCTTT. Translating gives CASSLVGRAFF.

This clone was counted once. The J gene is TRBJ2-7, the V gene TRBV7-9; D is perhaps TRBD2 (6 bases). The CDR3 is made up of 13 amino acids. Germline V lookup: CDR1 SEHNR, CDR2 FQNEAQ (reference sequence). Trimming cost V 5 bases and J 2 bases, with 10 bases left between them. The CDR3 DNA follows: TGTGCCAGCAGCCACGGAGGGACCTACGAGCAGTACTTC. It translates to CASSHGGTYEQYF.

The V and J genes are TRBV6-5 and TRBJ1-1; D is undetermined. This CDR3 contains 14 residues. V was trimmed by 9 bases and J by 0 bases, leaving 14 bases between them. CDR1 and CDR2 (germline): MNHEY, SVGAGI. CDR3 DNA sequence: TGTGCCAGTGTAACCTTGAGAATGAACACTGAAGCTTTCTTT. Translating it yields CASVTLRMNTEAFF.